Sequencing of this T cell receptor beta chain was carried out in a study of blood T cell repertoires in COVID-19. Study in general: Whether acute or convalescent, the COVID-19 samples came from the United States, Italy and Spain. Nucleic acid was either cDNA or gDNA, and it came from T cells, B-cell-depleted T cells, or PBMCs.

Per the authors' pipeline: Cell counts per sample came from amplifying reference gene primers. The method was immunoSEQ multiplex PCR; TCRdb's version includes in-frame clones alone and lacks a portion of them. That table furnishes V, J and clone size, whereas the DNA furnished D and trimming. The sample lists tens of thousands of clones, 75% to 85% seen once, with 29% in the top ten. V was pared by 4 bases and J by 6 bases, with 15 bases between. CDR1 is LGHDT, CDR2 YNNKEL, per germline (reference sequence). This CDR3 comprises 15 residues. The TCR sequence derives from a woman of 80 years or more with acute or convalescent COVID-19. The genes are TRBV3-1 (or the pseudogene TRBV3-2) and TRBJ1-4, with a weak D call TRBD1 (5 bases). Material: peripheral blood. The CDR3 sequence is CASSLRGPGDEKLFF. The CDR3, as DNA: TGTGCCAGCAGCCTTCGGGGACCGGGGGATGAAAAACTGTTTTTT.